This T cell receptor (beta chain) was captured by sequencing in a study of blood T cells in healthy people across ages. Study outcomes and limitations: Donor CMV status, an unknown factor, possibly confounded changes in expanded clonotypes.

The germline gives CDR1 SGHRS, CDR2 YFSETQ. V dropped 3 bases and J dropped 4; count of bases not matched to a gene: 3. This CDR3 comprises 13 residues. Through a sample-barcoded 5' primer and a J-beta primer mix, a second PCR was run for roughly 7 to 12 cycles. TCRdb re-derived calls from the 5' RACE reads in MiXCR, one entry per CDR3 protein. The sample lists about 680,000 distinct CDR3 sequences, 49% occurring once. This clonotype occurred a few times. Its antigen is still unknown. Sequencing was carried out using blood. The TCR comes from a woman aged 55-69 years in good health. The genes are TRBV5-1 and TRBJ2-7; 8 bases align to TRBD2. CDR3: CASSSTSEYEQYF. The CDR3 DNA follows: TGCGCCAGCAGCTCGACTAGCGAATACGAGCAGTACTTC.